Listed below are T cell receptor beta chains from one sample, sequenced in a study of shared clonotypes between healthy human individuals. TCRdb keeps only in-frame clones here, not all; method: immunoSEQ multiplex PCR. The data hold roughly 76,000 clones, with roughly two thirds observed a single time. Sequenced: memory CD8+ T cells sorted from blood. These receptors were obtained from a man between 25 and 39 years old in good health. Each CDR3 is given with its conserved first and last residue.

v_gene,j_gene,CDR3aa
TRBV4-3,TRBJ2-1,CASSQDQEKVYNEQFF
TRBV6-6,TRBJ1-4,CASSLDSSTNEKLFF
TRBV9,TRBJ2-3,CASSVGTVSTDTQYF
TRBV11-2,TRBJ2-1,CASSWLRGAGEQFF
TRBV7-9,TRBJ1-2,CASSSGQTEFYYGYTF
TRBV7-2,TRBJ2-7,CASSFGTDLEQYF
TRBV7-3,TRBJ1-1,CASSPSAGTEAFF
TRBV27,TRBJ1-4,CASSLFLAEGGGKLFF
TRBV29-1,TRBJ2-5,CSVEEGDYYGETQYF
TRBV10-2,TRBJ1-5,CASSESPGNSNQPQHF
TRBV25-1,TRBJ1-5,CASSAATGSNQPQHF
TRBV12-2,TRBJ2-2,CASRSHPGRGLDTGELFF
TRBV6-1,TRBJ1-5,CASSEGAGLNQPQHF
TRBV6-6,TRBJ1-1,CASSNTGGTEAFF
TRBV16,TRBJ1-1,CASSHFAEAFF
TRBV11-2,TRBJ1-1,CASSRGQPNTEAFF
TRBV10-1,TRBJ2-1,CASSDTGLAGVRSYNEQFF
TRBV7-9,TRBJ2-1,CASSYYNEQFF
TRBV5-1,TRBJ2-5,CASSTGQGVETQYF
TRBV25-1,TRBJ2-7,CASRQTSNEQYF
TRBV10-1,TRBJ2-2,CASSEGTANTGELFF
TRBV7-9,TRBJ2-3,CASSLGTASTDTQYF
TRBV11-2,TRBJ2-5,CASSLDGFVPSGTQYF
TRBV27,TRBJ2-2,CASSPPGAELFF
TRBV27,TRBJ1-4,CASRVGGGGEKLFF
TRBV7-9,TRBJ2-7,CASSLPQQPYEQYF
TRBV14,TRBJ2-7,CASSRRDRSHEQYF
TRBV4-3,TRBJ2-2,CASRLVGHTGELFF
TRBV4-3,TRBJ2-7,CASSHGTGSHEQYF
TRBV29-1,TRBJ2-4,CSVEDPLGDNNIQYF
TRBV11-2,TRBJ1-5,CASTLDRDNQPQHF
TRBV13,TRBJ2-5,CASRLAEGRETQYF
TRBV7-9,TRBJ1-2,CASSLEADGGYTF
TRBV4-3,TRBJ1-2,CASSAGTATNYGYTF
TRBV7-9,TRBJ2-2,CASSLGTSGELFF
TRBV6-1,TRBJ2-1,CASIAIDRGYNEQFF